The entry that follows covers one TCR beta chain sequence. As yet, its antigen is unknown. This CDR3 is 13 amino acids long. V lost 0 bases and J 7 bases, leaving 12 bases between the germline ends. CDR1 GTSNPN and CDR2 SVGIG come from the germline V gene (reference sequence). The data derive from a study of cytomegalovirus exposure and HLA in healthy donors. The PCR had 60 Vbeta and 13 Jbeta primers. Clones were read by immunoSEQ multiplex PCR, and TCRdb kept only the in-frame ones, dropping some. In total, the table holds some 47,000 clones. Study outcomes and limitations: Common viral pathogens (according to a later analysis) appeared linked to several of the most significant clusters.

This chain uses TRBV30 with TRBJ1-1; D gene unclear. The sample taken for sequencing was PBMCs. This TCR derives from a woman in her 40s in good health and CMV-seronegative. The CDR3 DNA reads TGTGCCTGGAGTGTAAATCGGGTGGATGAAGCTTTCTTT. Translation: CAWSVNRVDEAFF. Full variable domain (rest looked up from reference TRBV30 and TRBJ1-1): SQTIHQWPATLVQPVGSPLSLECTVEGTSNPNLYWYRQAAGRGLQLLFYSVGIGQISSEVPQNLSASRPQDRQFILSSKKLLLSDSGFYLCAWSVNRVDEAFFGQGTRLTVV.